The 10 T cell receptor beta chains in this list originate from one sample, sequenced in a study of T cells after yellow fever vaccination. TCRdb re-analysed the 5' RACE reads in MiXCR, keeping a single row per CDR3 protein. The sample carries hundreds of thousands of distinct CDR3 sequences, roughly 4.3% recorded once. The source was PBMCs, collected 5 days after the yellow fever booster vaccination. These receptor sequences come from a man aged 18 to 30 who received the YFV17D yellow fever vaccine.

This clonotype was observed many times. The rearrangement uses TRBV20-1 and TRBJ2-3; D remains unclear. The CDR3 contains 15 residues. Trimming took off 6 bases at V and 2 bases at J, with 18 bases between the two ends. CDR1 is DFQATT, CDR2 SNEGSKA, per germline (reference sequence). As DNA, the CDR3 is TGCAGTGCCAGTCCCCCGCGGAGATTCACAGATACGCAGTATTTT. Its translation is CSASPPRRFTDTQYF.

This clonotype appeared many times. The chain employs TRBV5-4 and TRBJ2-5, with D unclear. This CDR3 is built from 13 residues. CDR1 is SGHNT, CDR2 YYREEE, per germline (reference sequence). The ends were cut back, 5 bases at V and 0 bases at J, with 8 bases in the middle. Here the CDR3 DNA reads TGTGCCAGCAGTGGAGAGAACCAAGAGACCCAGTACTTC. It is translated as CASSGENQETQYF.

This clonotype was seen ten or more times. This sequence joins TRBV20-1 and TRBJ2-3, with 14 bases that match TRBD2. The CDR3 has 13 amino acids. J lost 4 bases, V lost 7 bases, and 1 base had no gene match. Germline assignment: CDR1 DFQATT and CDR2 SNEGSKA (reference sequence). CDR3 protein: CSGGLAGADTQYF. CDR3 DNA: TGCAGTGGGGGACTAGCGGGGGCAGATACGCAGTATTTT.

The chain carries TRBV7-8 and TRBJ2-6, with a possible D match to TRBD2 (5 bases). The V gene's germline CDR1 is SGHVS and CDR2 FQNEAQ. V was clipped by 3 bases and J by 0 bases, with 15 bases between them. This CDR3 has 18 residues. The CDR3 reads CASSFPRVETSGANVLTF. CDR3 bases: TGTGCCAGCAGCTTCCCGAGGGTCGAAACCTCTGGGGCCAACGTCCTGACTTTC.

The chain has TRBV7-3 and TRBJ1-5, with a weak D call TRBD1 (5 bases). Trimming pared 5 bases from V and 4 bases from J, leaving 9 bases between. Germline CDR1 SGHTA, CDR2 FQGTGA. The CDR3 has 13 amino acids. CDR3 in amino acids: CASSRDGNQPQHF. DNA for the CDR3: TGTGCCAGCAGCCGGGACGGAAATCAGCCCCAGCATTTT.

This clonotype was seen only a few times. The chain carries TRBV6-6 and TRBJ1-1, with D hard to call. The V gene's germline CDR1 is MNHNY and CDR2 SVGAGI (reference sequence). This CDR3 region has 14 residues. V dropped 0 bases and J dropped 1 base, with 6 bases sitting between them. CDR3 coding DNA: TGTGCCAGCAGTTACTCCCCAGGGAACACTGAAGCTTTCTTT. Protein sequence: CASSYSPGNTEAFF.

The table lists this clonotype with a few counts. This rearrangement joins TRBV6-2 or TRBV6-3 to TRBJ1-1; 9 bases are a match to TRBD1. The junction had 10 bases not matched to a gene; V was cut back by 0 bases and J by 5 bases. CDR3 length equals 17 residues. Germline CDR1 is MNHEY and CDR2 is SVGEGT. CDR3 sequence: CASSYSTPTGGWTEAFF. CDR3 DNA sequence: TGTGCCAGCAGTTACTCGACGCCGACAGGGGGTTGGACTGAAGCTTTCTTT.

The rearrangement uses TRBV11-2 and TRBJ1-2; D is ambiguous. This CDR3 has 14 residues. Deletions cut 1 base from V and 6 bases from J, with 12 bases between. Germline V gene lookup returns CDR1 SGHAT and CDR2 FQNNGV. The CDR3 nucleotides are TGTGCCAGCAGCTTAGCTTCTCCCGCGGATGGCTACACCTTC. It specifies CASSLASPADGYTF.

This clonotype came up a few times. The chain is built from TRBV5-1 and TRBJ2-5; D is uncertain. Germline loops: CDR1 SGHRS, CDR2 YFSETQ. The CDR3 loop spans 14 amino acids. Between the trimmed V and J ends, which lost 3 bases and 5 bases, there was a span of 14 bases. This CDR3 reads CASSSQPGWETQYF. The CDR3 nucleotides read TGCGCCAGCAGCTCCCAGCCCGGCTGGGAGACCCAGTACTTC.

This clonotype was detected a few times. V usage is TRBV20-1 and J usage is TRBJ1-1; perhaps TRBD1 as D (6 bases). Germline CDR1 DFQATT, CDR2 SNEGSKA (reference sequence). The CDR3 totals 11 residues. V shed 3 bases and J shed 8 bases, with 10 bases lying between them. CDR3 region: CSARTGIEAFF. As DNA, the CDR3 is TGCAGTGCTAGGACAGGAATAGAAGCTTTCTTT.